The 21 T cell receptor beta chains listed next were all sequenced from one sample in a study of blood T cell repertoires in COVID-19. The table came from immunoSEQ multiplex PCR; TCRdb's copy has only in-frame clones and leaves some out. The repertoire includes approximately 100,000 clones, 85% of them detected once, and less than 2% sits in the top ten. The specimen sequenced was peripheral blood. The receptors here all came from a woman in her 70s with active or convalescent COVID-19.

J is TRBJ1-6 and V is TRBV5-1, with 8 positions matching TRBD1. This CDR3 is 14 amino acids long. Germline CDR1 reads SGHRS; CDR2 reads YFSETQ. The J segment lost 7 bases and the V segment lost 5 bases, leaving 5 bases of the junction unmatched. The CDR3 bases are TGCGCCAGCAGGACAGGGGACGGAAATTCACCCCTCCACTTT. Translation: CASRTGDGNSPLHF. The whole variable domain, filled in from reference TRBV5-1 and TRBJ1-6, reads KAGVTQTPRYLIKTRGQQVTLSCSPISGHRSVSWYQQTPGQGLQFLFEYFSETQRNKGNFPGRFSGRQFSNSRSEMNVSTLELGDSALYLCASRTGDGNSPLHFGNGTRLTVT.

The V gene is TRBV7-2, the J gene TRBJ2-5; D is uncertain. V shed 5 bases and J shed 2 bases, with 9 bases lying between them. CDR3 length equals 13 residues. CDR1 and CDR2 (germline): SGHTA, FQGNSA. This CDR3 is CASSPSLQETQYF. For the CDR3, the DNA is TGTGCCAGCAGCCCCAGTCTGCAAGAGACCCAGTACTTC. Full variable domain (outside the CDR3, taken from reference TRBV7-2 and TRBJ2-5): GAGVSQSPSNKVTEKGKDVELRCDPISGHTALYWYRQSLGQGLEFLIYFQGNSAPDKSGLPSDRFSAERTGGSVSTLTIQRTQQEDSAVYLCASSPSLQETQYFGPGTRLLVL.

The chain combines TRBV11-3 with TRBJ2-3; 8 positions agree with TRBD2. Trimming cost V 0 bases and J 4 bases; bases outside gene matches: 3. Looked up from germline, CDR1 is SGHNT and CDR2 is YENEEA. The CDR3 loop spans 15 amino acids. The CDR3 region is CASSLERGAPDTQYF. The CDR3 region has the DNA TGTGCCAGCAGCTTAGAGCGGGGGGCCCCAGATACGCAGTATTTT.

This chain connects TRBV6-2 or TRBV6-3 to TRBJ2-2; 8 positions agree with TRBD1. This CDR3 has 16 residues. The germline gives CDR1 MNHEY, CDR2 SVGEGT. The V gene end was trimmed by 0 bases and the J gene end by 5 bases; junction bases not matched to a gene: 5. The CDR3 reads CASSYSTGGRTGELFF. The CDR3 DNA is TGTGCCAGCAGTTACTCAACAGGGGGAAGAACCGGGGAGCTGTTTTTT.

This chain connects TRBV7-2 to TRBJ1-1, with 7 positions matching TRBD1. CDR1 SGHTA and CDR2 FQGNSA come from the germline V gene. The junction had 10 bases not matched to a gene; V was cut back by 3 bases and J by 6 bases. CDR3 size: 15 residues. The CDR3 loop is CASSLGSQGRSEAFF. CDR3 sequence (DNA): TGTGCCAGCAGCTTGGGTTCACAGGGGAGGTCTGAAGCTTTCTTT.

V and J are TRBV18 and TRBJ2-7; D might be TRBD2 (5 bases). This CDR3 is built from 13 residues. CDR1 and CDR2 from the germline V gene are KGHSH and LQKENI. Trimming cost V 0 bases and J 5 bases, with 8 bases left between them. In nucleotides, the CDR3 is TGTGCCAGCTCACCACCGGGGAGCGACGAGCAGTACTTC. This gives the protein CASSPPGSDEQYF. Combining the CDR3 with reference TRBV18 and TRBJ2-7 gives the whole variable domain NAGVMQNPRHLVRRRGQEARLRCSPMKGHSHVYWYRQLPEEGLKFMVYLQKENIIDESGMPKERFSAEFPKEGPSILRIQQVVRGDSAAYFCASSPPGSDEQYFGPGTRLTVT.

CDR3 in amino acids: CASSRGPSSGNTIYF. The CDR3 DNA reads as TGCGCCAGCAGCAGAGGGCCGAGCTCTGGAAACACCATATATTTT. The chain links TRBV4-1 to TRBJ1-3; D gene uncertain. The CDR3 runs to 15 residues. Germline CDR1 reads MGHRA; CDR2 reads YSYEKL. V lost 5 bases and J lost 0, with 11 bases in between.

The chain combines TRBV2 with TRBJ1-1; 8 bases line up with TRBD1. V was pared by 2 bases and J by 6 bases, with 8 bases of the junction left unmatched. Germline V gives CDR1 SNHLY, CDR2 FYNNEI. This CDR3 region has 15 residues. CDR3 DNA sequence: TGTGCCAGCAGTGAAAGCGCCAGGGGGCATGCTGAAGCTTTCTTT. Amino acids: CASSESARGHAEAFF.

The CDR3 spells CASNLAGGAYNEQFF. CDR3 DNA: TGTGCCAGCAACCTAGCGGGAGGAGCCTACAATGAGCAGTTCTTC. The chain employs TRBV28 and TRBJ2-1; 11 bases align to TRBD2. Germline CDR1 and CDR2: MDHEN and SYDVKM. The CDR3 has 15 residues. V shed 7 bases, J shed 2 bases, and the junction held 4 bases outside the gene matches.

CDR3 nucleotide sequence: TGTGCCAGCAGCTTAGCGAGCGGGACTAGGGTCGAGCAGTTCTTC. It yields the protein CASSLASGTRVEQFF. The rearrangement links TRBV7-8 to TRBJ2-1, with 8 bases that match TRBD2. With 0 bases clipped from V and 10 bases from J, the junction kept 8 bases outside the gene matches. This CDR3 has 15 amino acids. Germline CDR1 reads SGHVS; CDR2 reads FQNEAQ.

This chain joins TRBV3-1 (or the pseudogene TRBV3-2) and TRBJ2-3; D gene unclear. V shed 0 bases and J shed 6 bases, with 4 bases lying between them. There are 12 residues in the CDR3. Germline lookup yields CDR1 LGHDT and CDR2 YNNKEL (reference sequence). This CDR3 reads CASSQDADTQYF. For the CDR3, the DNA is TGTGCCAGCAGCCAAGATGCGGATACGCAGTATTTT.

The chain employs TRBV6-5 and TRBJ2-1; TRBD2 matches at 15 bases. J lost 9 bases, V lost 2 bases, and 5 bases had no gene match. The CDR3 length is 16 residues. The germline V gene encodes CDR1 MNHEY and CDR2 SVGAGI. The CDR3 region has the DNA TGTGCCAGCAGTTACCCAGGACTAGCGGGAGGGCGTGAGCAGTTCTTC. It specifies CASSYPGLAGGREQFF.

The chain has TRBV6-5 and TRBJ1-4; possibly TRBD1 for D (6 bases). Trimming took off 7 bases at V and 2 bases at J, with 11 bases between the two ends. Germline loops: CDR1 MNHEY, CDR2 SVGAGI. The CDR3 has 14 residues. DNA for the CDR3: TGTGCCAGCAAAGGGGGACCCACTAATGAAAAACTGTTTTTT. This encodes CASKGGPTNEKLFF.

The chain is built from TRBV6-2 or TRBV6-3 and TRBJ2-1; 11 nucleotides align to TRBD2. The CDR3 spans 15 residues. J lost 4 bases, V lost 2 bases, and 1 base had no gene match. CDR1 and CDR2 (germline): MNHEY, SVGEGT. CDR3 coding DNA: TGTGCCAGCAGTTACAGACTAGCGGGGTACAATGAGCAGTTCTTC. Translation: CASSYRLAGYNEQFF.

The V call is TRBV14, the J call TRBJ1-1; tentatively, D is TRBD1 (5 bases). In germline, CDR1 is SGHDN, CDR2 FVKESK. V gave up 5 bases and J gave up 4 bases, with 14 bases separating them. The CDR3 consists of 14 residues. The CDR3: CASSAQGFVTEAFF. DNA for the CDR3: TGTGCCAGCAGCGCCCAGGGTTTCGTCACTGAAGCTTTCTTT. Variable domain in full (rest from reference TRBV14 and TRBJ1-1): EAGVTQFPSHSVIEKGQTVTLRCDPISGHDNLYWYRRVMGKEIKFLLHFVKESKQDESGMPNNRFLAERTGGTYSTLKVQPAELEDSGVYFCASSAQGFVTEAFFGQGTRLTVV.

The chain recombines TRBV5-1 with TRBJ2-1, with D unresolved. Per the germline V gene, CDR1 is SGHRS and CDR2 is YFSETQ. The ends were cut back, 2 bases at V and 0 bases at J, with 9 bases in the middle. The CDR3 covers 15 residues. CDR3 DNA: TGCGCCAGCAGCTTACAGCTGGGCTCCTACAATGAGCAGTTCTTC. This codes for CASSLQLGSYNEQFF.

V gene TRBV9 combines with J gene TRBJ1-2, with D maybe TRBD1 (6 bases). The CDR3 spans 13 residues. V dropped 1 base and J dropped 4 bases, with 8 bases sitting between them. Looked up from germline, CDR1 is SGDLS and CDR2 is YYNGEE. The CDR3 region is CASSVSDSYGYTF. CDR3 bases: TGTGCCAGCAGCGTATCGGACAGCTATGGCTACACCTTC. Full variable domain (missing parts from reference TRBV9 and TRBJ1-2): DSGVTQTPKHLITATGQRVTLRCSPRSGDLSVYWYQQSLDQGLQFLIQYYNGEERAKGNILERFSAQQFPDLHSELNLSSLELGDSALYFCASSVSDSYGYTFGSGTRLTVV.

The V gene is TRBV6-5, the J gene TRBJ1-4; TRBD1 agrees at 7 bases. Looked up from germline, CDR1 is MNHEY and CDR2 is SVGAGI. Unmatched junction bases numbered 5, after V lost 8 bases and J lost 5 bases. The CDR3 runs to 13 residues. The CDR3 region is CASSMTGNEKLFF. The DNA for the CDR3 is TGTGCCAGCTCAATGACAGGGAATGAAAAACTGTTTTTT.

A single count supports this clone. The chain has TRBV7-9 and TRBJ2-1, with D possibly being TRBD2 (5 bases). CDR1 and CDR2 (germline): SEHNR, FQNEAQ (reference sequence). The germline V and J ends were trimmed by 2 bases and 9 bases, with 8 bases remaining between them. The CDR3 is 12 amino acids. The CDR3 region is CASSLSSTEQFF. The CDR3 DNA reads TGTGCCAGCAGCTTATCTAGCACTGAGCAGTTCTTC.

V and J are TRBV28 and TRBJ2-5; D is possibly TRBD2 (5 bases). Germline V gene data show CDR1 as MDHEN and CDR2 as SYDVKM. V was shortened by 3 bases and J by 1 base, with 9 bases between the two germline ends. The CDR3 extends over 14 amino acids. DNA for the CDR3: TGTGCCAGCAGTTTCACTAGGTCCCAAGAGACCCAGTACTTC. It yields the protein CASSFTRSQETQYF. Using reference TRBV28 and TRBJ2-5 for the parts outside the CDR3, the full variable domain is DVKVTQSSRYLVKRTGEKVFLECVQDMDHENMFWYRQDPGLGLRLIYFSYDVKMKEKGDIPEGYSVSREKKERFSLILESASTNQTSMYLCASSFTRSQETQYFGPGTRLLVL.

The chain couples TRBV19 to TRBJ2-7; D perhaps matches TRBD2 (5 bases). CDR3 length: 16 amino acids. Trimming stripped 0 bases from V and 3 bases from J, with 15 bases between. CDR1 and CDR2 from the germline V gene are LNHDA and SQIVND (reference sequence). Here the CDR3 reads CASSIEASGDYYEQYF. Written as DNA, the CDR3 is TGTGCCAGTAGTATAGAGGCGAGTGGCGACTACTACGAGCAGTACTTC.